The entry that follows covers one T cell receptor beta chain sequence. Documented treatment: oral pan-JAK inhibitor, 5-10 mg twice daily. Trimming took 4 bases from V and 2 from J, leaving 12 bases between them. The germline V gene has CDR1 SNHLY and CDR2 FYNNEI. There are 15 residues in the CDR3. This entry comes from a study of CD8+ T cells in alopecia areata. As the sequencing template, cDNA was produced by extracting RNA and reverse transcribing it. The repertoire was sequenced with immunoSEQ multiplex PCR; TCRdb's copy has only in-frame clones and lacks some. The top ten hold roughly 1.2% of the sample, which has roughly 220,000 clones, under 70% seen once.

The sequence derives from a human donor with alopecia areata. The sequencing here drew on CD4+ T cells sorted from blood, taken at week 44, from a patient treated with tofacitinib. The chain has TRBV2 and TRBJ1-5, with D perhaps TRBD1 (5 bases). CDR3 protein: CASSGDRRGNQPQHF. DNA for the CDR3: TGTGCCAGCAGTGGGGACCGCAGGGGCAATCAGCCCCAGCATTTT.